This T cell receptor (beta chain) was found in a study of T-cell memory formation after mild COVID-19 (dated by TCRdb to the early 2020s). Describing the broader study: Most TCR sequence clusters were specific to one of the two donors. In a couple of donors, T-cell clones that expanded and contracted after mild COVID-19 were tracked by sequencing TCRalpha and TCRbeta repertoires over time. The cohort was made up of two young adult volunteers, one female and one male, who were previously healthy.

Regarding this clonotype: The clone's antigen remains unknown. Base-call qualities are not available, and no considerably larger clone is one nucleotide away.

The paper's findings and limits, for the study overall: Some responding clones were detected in pre-infection memory, suggesting pre-existing cross-reactive memory T cells joined the SARS-CoV-2 response. Clones contracting from day 15 to 85 had balanced CD4/CD8 phenotypes, while a second wave expanding from day 15 to 37 was biased towards CD4+. Only a couple of mild cases were covered by the study, and larger cohorts that include severe cases with pre-infection samples were considered necessary. SARS-CoV-2 specificity was not confirmed for the second-wave clones peaking on day 37. Contracting CD4+ clones were located mainly in the CM and EM memory subsets, whereas CD8+ clones were found to be enriched in EMRA.

In the germline V gene, CDR1 corresponds to KGHDR and CDR2 to SFDVKD. The cysteine opens and the phenylalanine closes a CDR3 of 16 amino acids. Only the CDR3 DNA stays, 48 bases, in frame from base 1. V lost 3 bases and J lost 5 bases, and the count of bases not matched to a germline gene is 6. PBMCs were isolated by Ficoll-Paque density gradient centrifugation. The run used an Illumina NovaSeq 6000. TCRalpha and TCRbeta cDNA libraries were constructed by 5'RACE with constant-segment primers, with sample barcodes and unique molecular identifiers being introduced. Trizol reagent was used to extract RNA from every sample. Libraries were amplified in two PCR steps, with a second sample barcode and Illumina TruSeq adapters added in the second step. Libraries were sequenced on an Illumina NovaSeq with 2 x 150 bp paired-end reads. The paper's processing steps were these. Reads were demultiplexed and collapsed into UMI-guided consensus sequences with migec v1.2.7. Using mixcr v2.1.11, the UMI consensuses were aligned to TRA and TRB V and J templates and assembled into clonotypes. Expanded or contracted clonotypes were those called significant by both edgeR and NoisET, with noise models trained on biological replicates. edgeR calls used a false discovery rate-adjusted p below 0.01 and a log2 fold-change threshold of 1. As an exploratory analysis of dynamics, max-normalized trajectories of the 1000 most abundant clonotypes were examined with PCA combined with hierarchical clustering. Each responding clone was given a CD4 or CD8 phenotype based on the CD4+ and CD8+ repertoires, which had been sequenced separately. TCRdb's own reprocessing of the public reads used fastp at Q25 and MiXCR and kept productive beta chains. Entries are consolidated by CDR3 protein sequence, retaining the most common genes and DNA. The V and J calls come from TCRdb's annotation, not from the publication. In this sample the table shows 550,000 to 700,000 distinct CDR3 sequences, under 20% of which occur a single time. The top ten constitute around 11% of the sample.

This receptor chain uses TRBV24-1 and TRBJ2-1; TRBD2 fits 10 bases in the junction. The source material was PBMCs or a T cell subset sorted from them (not recorded which). This clonotype was sampled from an adult woman who had mild COVID-19 (a few samples of this study predate the infection). The sample titles of this study are shuffled in the database, so cell type and time point are left out; the donor was told from shared clones. The nucleotide sequence reads TGTGCCACCAGTGATGTGACTAGCGGGCAAAACAATGAGCAGTTCTTC. This codes for CATSDVTSGQNNEQFF.